This is a list of T cell receptor beta chains from one sample in a study of T cells after posttransplantation cyclophosphamide. Produced via immunoSEQ multiplex PCR; TCRdb's table is partial and in-frame only. The sample has about 18,000 clones; 83% are singletons. The source material was memory CD4+ T cells sorted from blood. The source of these receptors is a man younger than 45 in good health and a related stem cell transplant donor. Each CDR3 is given with its conserved first and last residue. A D gene is named only where the DNA matches it firmly. Size values are once, few and many counts, or a class for expanded clones, and some rows have none.

>TRBJ1-4|TRBV5-1|.|14|few
CASTVDSYNEKLFF
TGCGCCAGCACGGTAGACAGCTATAATGAAAAACTGTTTTTT
>TRBJ2-5|TRBV6-6|TRBD2|16|.
CASSYVLAGGKETQYF
TGTGCCAGCAGTTACGTACTAGCGGGGGGAAAAGAGACCCAGTACTTC
>TRBJ1-1|TRBV5-8|TRBD1|19|.
CASSLGRALDRGLYTEAFF
TGTGCCAGCAGCTTGGGTCGGGCGTTGGACAGGGGGTTATACACTGAAGCTTTCTTT
>TRBJ2-5|TRBV6-1|TRBD2|14|few
CASSGGGNGKTQYF
TGTGCCAGCAGTGGCGGGGGGAACGGAAAGACCCAGTACTTC
>TRBJ1-4|TRBV7-6|.|12|.
CASSLPYEKLFF
TGTGCCAGCAGCCTCCCTTATGAAAAACTGTTTTTT
>TRBJ2-2|TRBV12-2|.|18|.
CASRRQLAGGPNTGELFF
TGTGCAAGTCGCCGCCAACTAGCGGGGGGGCCGAACACCGGGGAGCTGTTTTTT
>TRBJ1-2|TRBV19|TRBD1|13|.
CASTPTGGYGYTF
TGTGCCAGTACCCCAACAGGGGGCTATGGCTACACCTTC
>TRBJ2-3|TRBV6-6|TRBD1|16|.
CASSYYRDRVGDTQYF
TGTGCCAGCAGTTACTACCGGGACAGGGTGGGAGATACGCAGTATTTT
>TRBJ2-3|TRBV7-3|TRBD1|16|.
CASSFSGQGTTDTQYF
TGTGCCAGCAGCTTTTCAGGACAGGGAACGACAGATACGCAGTATTTT
>TRBJ2-7|TRBV28|TRBD2|15|.
CASRHAPGGVAEQYF
TGTGCCAGCAGACACGCTCCGGGGGGAGTCGCCGAGCAGTACTTC
>TRBJ2-1|TRBV9|.|12|.
CASSVLGNEQFF
TGTGCCAGCAGCGTTCTAGGCAATGAGCAGTTCTTC
>TRBJ2-5|TRBV4-3|.|15|.
CASSQDIGEGETQYF
TGCGCCAGCAGCCAAGATATAGGGGAAGGCGAGACCCAGTACTTC
>TRBJ1-1|TRBV19|.|12|.
CASSIQGYTAFF
TGTGCCAGTAGTATACAGGGGTATACGGCTTTCTTT
>TRBJ2-2|TRBV5-1|.|15|.
CASSLDGANTGELFF
TGCGCCAGCAGCTTGGATGGAGCGAACACCGGGGAGCTGTTTTTT
>TRBJ2-7|TRBV4-2|TRBD2|15|.
CASSQGGSGGREQYF
TGTGCCAGCAGCCAAGGCGGTAGCGGGGGGCGAGAGCAGTACTTC
>TRBJ2-3|TRBV27|TRBD2|15|.
CASSTGTSGVYTQYF
TGTGCCAGCAGTACCGGGACTAGCGGTGTGTATACGCAGTATTTT
>TRBJ2-6|TRBV10-3|.|17|.
CAISESGAPSGANVLTF
TGTGCCATCAGTGAGTCTGGGGCCCCCTCTGGGGCCAACGTCCTGACTTTC
>TRBJ2-3|TRBV9|.|14|.
CASGASVGTDTQYF
TGTGCCAGCGGGGCTAGCGTTGGCACAGATACGCAGTATTTT
>TRBJ2-7|TRBV7-9|.|14|.
CASSLEGHLYEQYF
TGTGCCAGCAGCTTAGAGGGACACCTATACGAGCAGTACTTC
>TRBJ2-1|TRBV5-1|TRBD1|14|.
CASSLGGQGNEQFF
TGCGCCAGCAGCTTGGGAGGACAGGGGAATGAGCAGTTCTTC
>TRBJ2-2|TRBV10-3|TRBD1|13|.
CAIKGQGAGELFF
TGTGCCATCAAAGGACAGGGGGCCGGGGAGCTGTTTTTT
>TRBJ1-6|TRBV5-1|.|15|.
CASSLASGGGSPLHF
TGCGCCAGCAGCTTGGCCTCGGGGGGCGGTTCACCCCTCCACTTT
>TRBJ2-1|TRBV18|.|13|.
CASSSGVHNEQFF
TGTGCCAGCTCGTCCGGGGTCCACAATGAGCAGTTCTTC
>TRBJ2-2|TRBV4-2|TRBD2|17|.
CASSQTSGGINTGELFF
TGTGCCAGCAGCCAGACTAGCGGGGGGATCAACACCGGGGAGCTGTTTTTT
>TRBJ2-1|TRBV7-2|TRBD2|18|.
CASSSPSSGGAGYNEQFF
TGTGCCAGCAGCTCCCCCTCCAGCGGGGGGGCTGGGTACAATGAGCAGTTCTTC
>TRBJ1-4|TRBV6-1|.|14|few
CASSEGPEAEKLFF
TGTGCCAGCAGTGAGGGGCCAGAGGCTGAAAAACTGTTTTTT
>TRBJ2-7|TRBV5-4|TRBD1|16|few
CASSNPGQGLTYEQYF
TGTGCCAGCAGCAATCCCGGACAGGGGTTAACCTACGAGCAGTACTTC
>TRBJ2-3|TRBV28|TRBD2|17|.
CASSLPLGGGSTDTQYF
TGTGCCAGCAGTCTTCCCCTCGGGGGGGGGAGCACAGATACGCAGTATTTT
>TRBJ2-2|TRBV5-1|.|15|once
CASSLGGANTGELFF
TGCGCCAGCAGCTTGGGGGGCGCGAACACCGGGGAGCTGTTTTTT
>TRBJ1-2|TRBV4-2|.|15|.
CASSQDAGAVYGYTF
TGTGCCAGCAGCCAAGACGCGGGCGCGGTCTATGGCTACACCTTC
>TRBJ1-2|TRBV5-6|TRBD1|15|.
CASSLGTGGFYGYTF
TGTGCCAGCAGCTTGGGGACAGGGGGCTTCTATGGCTACACCTTC
>TRBJ2-1|TRBV7-3|TRBD2|15|.
CASSLGLAVNNEQFF
TGTGCCAGCAGCTTAGGGCTAGCGGTGAACAATGAGCAGTTCTTC
>TRBJ2-4|TRBV4-1|TRBD1|18|.
CASSQDHLRGRSKNIQYF
TGCGCCAGCAGCCAAGATCATCTCAGGGGGCGATCCAAAAACATTCAGTACTTC
>TRBJ2-1|TRBV23-1|.|16|.
CASSQSHGNSYNEQFF
TGCGCCAGCAGTCAATCCCACGGGAACTCCTACAATGAGCAGTTCTTC
>TRBJ1-2|TRBV5-1|.|14|.
CASSLSGEGGGYTF
TGCGCCAGCAGCTTATCAGGGGAGGGTGGTGGCTACACCTTC
>TRBJ2-5|TRBV19|.|14|once
CASSIDRLQETQYF
TGTGCCAGTAGTATTGATAGACTTCAAGAGACCCAGTACTTC
>TRBJ1-5|TRBV12-5|.|11|.
CASGRNQPQHF
TGTGCTAGTGGCCGTAATCAGCCCCAGCATTTT
>TRBJ2-1|TRBV14|TRBD1|19|.
CASSQDIRWGTGSYNEQFF
TGTGCCAGCAGCCAAGATATCCGGTGGGGGACAGGGTCCTACAATGAGCAGTTCTTC
>TRBJ2-1|TRBV5-5|TRBD2|15|.
CASSPREGPHNEQFF
TGTGCCAGCAGCCCTCGGGAGGGGCCTCACAATGAGCAGTTCTTC
>TRBJ1-1|TRBV28|.|10|.
CASSTNVAFF
TGTGCCAGCAGCACAAACGTAGCTTTCTTT
>TRBJ2-3|TRBV13|.|13|few
CASSLGLVDTQYF
TGTGCCAGCAGCTTAGGCCTTGTGGATACGCAGTATTTT
>TRBJ1-6|TRBV7-9|.|14|.
CASSLRQNNSPLHF
TGTGCCAGCAGCTTACGACAGAATAATTCACCCCTCCACTTT
>TRBJ2-5|TRBV7-9|TRBD1|15|.
CASSSPGQGKETQYF
TGTGCCAGCAGCTCCCCGGGACAGGGAAAAGAGACCCAGTACTTC
>TRBJ1-1|TRBV5-6|TRBD1|16|.
CASSSGQGRWATEAFF
TGTGCCAGCAGCTCGGGACAGGGAAGGTGGGCCACTGAAGCTTTCTTT
>TRBJ1-1|TRBV2|.|11|medium-sized
CASTRDREAFF
TGTGCCAGCACCAGAGACAGAGAAGCTTTCTTT
>TRBJ1-2|TRBV5-1|.|15|.
CASSLIGEEVNGYTF
TGCGCCAGCAGCTTGATTGGGGAGGAGGTAAATGGCTACACCTTC
>TRBJ2-1|TRBV9|TRBD1|13|.
CASSVGGTGDKFF
TGTGCCAGCAGCGTAGGAGGGACAGGAGACAAGTTCTTC
>TRBJ2-7|TRBV6-6|TRBD1|15|.
CASRYSTGGSGEQYF
TGTGCCAGCAGATACTCAACAGGGGGCTCAGGCGAGCAGTACTTC
>TRBJ1-2|TRBV28|.|14|.
CASSSPPAGAGYTF
TGTGCCAGCAGTTCACCCCCGGCAGGGGCAGGCTACACCTTC
>TRBJ2-1|TRBV27|TRBD2|16|once
CASTTFTGTSIDEQFF
TGTGCCAGCACTACTTTTACCGGGACTAGTATAGATGAGCAGTTCTTC
>TRBJ2-5|TRBV5-1|TRBD2|15|.
CASSITGTREETQYF
TGCGCCAGCAGCATAACCGGGACTAGAGAGGAGACCCAGTACTTC
>TRBJ1-5|TRBV2|.|13|.
CASSVGRGQPQHF
TGTGCCAGCAGTGTAGGGAGGGGTCAGCCCCAGCATTTT
>TRBJ1-1|TRBV4-3|.|15|.
CASSQEITGPTEAFF
TGCGCCAGCAGCCAAGAGATAACAGGGCCCACTGAAGCTTTCTTT
>TRBJ2-3|TRBV15|TRBD2|18|.
CATSREYSGLAGTDTQYF
TGTGCCACCAGCAGGGAATATTCGGGACTAGCGGGGACAGATACGCAGTATTTT
>TRBJ2-2|TRBV5-1|.|16|.
CASSLAGTSNTGELFF
TGCGCCAGCAGCCTGGCCGGTACTTCGAACACCGGGGAGCTGTTTTTT
>TRBJ2-3|TRBV5-1|.|12|once
CASSDNTDTQYF
TGCGCCAGCAGCGACAACACAGATACGCAGTATTTT
>TRBJ2-2|TRBV19|TRBD2|14|.
CASQRGVWEGELFF
TGTGCTTCCCAGCGGGGGGTGTGGGAAGGGGAGCTGTTTTTT
>TRBJ2-1|TRBV7-8|TRBD1|14|.
CASSPGQGKDEQFF
TGTGCCAGCAGCCCGGGACAGGGGAAGGATGAGCAGTTCTTC
>TRBJ1-4|TRBV9|TRBD1|19|.
CASSPLLRGTGRDNEKLFF
TGTGCCAGCAGCCCTTTACTAAGGGGGACAGGGAGAGATAATGAAAAACTGTTTTTT
>TRBJ2-7|TRBV2|.|12|.
CASSEQGYEQYF
TGTGCCAGCAGTGAACAGGGCTACGAGCAGTACTTC